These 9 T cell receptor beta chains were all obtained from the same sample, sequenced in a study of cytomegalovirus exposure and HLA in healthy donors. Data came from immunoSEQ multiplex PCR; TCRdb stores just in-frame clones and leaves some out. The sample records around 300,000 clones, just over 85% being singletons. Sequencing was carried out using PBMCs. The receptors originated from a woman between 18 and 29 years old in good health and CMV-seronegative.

The DNA of the CDR3 is TGTGCCTGGAGTGGGTGGACAGGGGCCGGCGGGGAGCTGTTTTTT. Encoded protein: CAWSGWTGAGGELFF. The J gene is TRBJ2-2, the V gene TRBV30; TRBD1 aligns across 9 bases. The CDR3 consists of 15 residues. CDR1 GTSNPN and CDR2 SVGIG come from the germline V gene (reference sequence). V shed 1 base and J 7 bases; nucleotides not matched to a gene: 7.

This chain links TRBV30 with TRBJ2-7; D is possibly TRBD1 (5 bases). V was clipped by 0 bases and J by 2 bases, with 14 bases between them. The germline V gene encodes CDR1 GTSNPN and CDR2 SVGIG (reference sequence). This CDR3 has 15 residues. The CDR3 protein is CAWSVGAGFTYEQYF. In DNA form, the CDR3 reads TGTGCCTGGAGTGTAGGGGCAGGGTTCACCTACGAGCAGTACTTC.

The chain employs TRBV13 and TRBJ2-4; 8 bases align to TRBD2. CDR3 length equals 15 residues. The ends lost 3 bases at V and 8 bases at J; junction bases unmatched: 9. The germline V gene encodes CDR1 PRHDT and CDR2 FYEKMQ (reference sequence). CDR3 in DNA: TGTGCCAGCAGCTTTTTTAGCGGGGCGCAGGACATTCAGTACTTC. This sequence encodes CASSFFSGAQDIQYF.

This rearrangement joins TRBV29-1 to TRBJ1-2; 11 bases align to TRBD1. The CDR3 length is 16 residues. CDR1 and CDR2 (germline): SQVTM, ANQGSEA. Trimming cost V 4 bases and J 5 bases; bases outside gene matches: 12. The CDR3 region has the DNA TGCAGCGTTGGTTTGGGGGACAGGGGGGTGGCATATGGCTACACCTTC. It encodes CSVGLGDRGVAYGYTF.

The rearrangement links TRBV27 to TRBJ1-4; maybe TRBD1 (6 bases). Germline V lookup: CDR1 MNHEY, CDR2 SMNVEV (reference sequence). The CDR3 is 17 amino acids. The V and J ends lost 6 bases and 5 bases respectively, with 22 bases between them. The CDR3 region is CASSHNRWTVRNEKLFF. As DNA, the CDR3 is TGTGCCAGCAGCCACAACCGATGGACAGTTAGAAATGAAAAACTGTTTTTT.

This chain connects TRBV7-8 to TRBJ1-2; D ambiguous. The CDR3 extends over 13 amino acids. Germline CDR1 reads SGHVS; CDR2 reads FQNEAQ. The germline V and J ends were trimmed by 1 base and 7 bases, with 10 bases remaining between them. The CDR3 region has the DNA TGTGCCAGCAGCTTAGGATTCTTCGGTGGCTACACCTTC. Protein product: CASSLGFFGGYTF.

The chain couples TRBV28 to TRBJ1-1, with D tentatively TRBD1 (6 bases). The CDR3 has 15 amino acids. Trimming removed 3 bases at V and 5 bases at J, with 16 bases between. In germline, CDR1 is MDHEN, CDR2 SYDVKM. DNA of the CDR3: TGTGCCAGCAGTTTCTTAACAGGGTTTGGTACTGAAGCTTTCTTT. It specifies CASSFLTGFGTEAFF.

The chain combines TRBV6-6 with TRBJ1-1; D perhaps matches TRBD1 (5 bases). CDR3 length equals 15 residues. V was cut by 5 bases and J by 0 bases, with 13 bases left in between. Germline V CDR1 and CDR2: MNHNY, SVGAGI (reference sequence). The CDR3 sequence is CASSPPDKMNTEAFF. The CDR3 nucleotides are TGTGCCAGCAGTCCACCGGACAAGATGAACACTGAAGCTTTCTTT.

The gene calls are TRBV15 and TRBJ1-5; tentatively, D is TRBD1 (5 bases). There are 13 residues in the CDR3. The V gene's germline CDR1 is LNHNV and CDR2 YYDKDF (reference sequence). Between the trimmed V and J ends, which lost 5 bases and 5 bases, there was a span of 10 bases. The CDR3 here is CATSGTEDQPQHF. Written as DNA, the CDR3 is TGTGCCACCAGCGGGACTGAGGATCAGCCCCAGCATTTT.